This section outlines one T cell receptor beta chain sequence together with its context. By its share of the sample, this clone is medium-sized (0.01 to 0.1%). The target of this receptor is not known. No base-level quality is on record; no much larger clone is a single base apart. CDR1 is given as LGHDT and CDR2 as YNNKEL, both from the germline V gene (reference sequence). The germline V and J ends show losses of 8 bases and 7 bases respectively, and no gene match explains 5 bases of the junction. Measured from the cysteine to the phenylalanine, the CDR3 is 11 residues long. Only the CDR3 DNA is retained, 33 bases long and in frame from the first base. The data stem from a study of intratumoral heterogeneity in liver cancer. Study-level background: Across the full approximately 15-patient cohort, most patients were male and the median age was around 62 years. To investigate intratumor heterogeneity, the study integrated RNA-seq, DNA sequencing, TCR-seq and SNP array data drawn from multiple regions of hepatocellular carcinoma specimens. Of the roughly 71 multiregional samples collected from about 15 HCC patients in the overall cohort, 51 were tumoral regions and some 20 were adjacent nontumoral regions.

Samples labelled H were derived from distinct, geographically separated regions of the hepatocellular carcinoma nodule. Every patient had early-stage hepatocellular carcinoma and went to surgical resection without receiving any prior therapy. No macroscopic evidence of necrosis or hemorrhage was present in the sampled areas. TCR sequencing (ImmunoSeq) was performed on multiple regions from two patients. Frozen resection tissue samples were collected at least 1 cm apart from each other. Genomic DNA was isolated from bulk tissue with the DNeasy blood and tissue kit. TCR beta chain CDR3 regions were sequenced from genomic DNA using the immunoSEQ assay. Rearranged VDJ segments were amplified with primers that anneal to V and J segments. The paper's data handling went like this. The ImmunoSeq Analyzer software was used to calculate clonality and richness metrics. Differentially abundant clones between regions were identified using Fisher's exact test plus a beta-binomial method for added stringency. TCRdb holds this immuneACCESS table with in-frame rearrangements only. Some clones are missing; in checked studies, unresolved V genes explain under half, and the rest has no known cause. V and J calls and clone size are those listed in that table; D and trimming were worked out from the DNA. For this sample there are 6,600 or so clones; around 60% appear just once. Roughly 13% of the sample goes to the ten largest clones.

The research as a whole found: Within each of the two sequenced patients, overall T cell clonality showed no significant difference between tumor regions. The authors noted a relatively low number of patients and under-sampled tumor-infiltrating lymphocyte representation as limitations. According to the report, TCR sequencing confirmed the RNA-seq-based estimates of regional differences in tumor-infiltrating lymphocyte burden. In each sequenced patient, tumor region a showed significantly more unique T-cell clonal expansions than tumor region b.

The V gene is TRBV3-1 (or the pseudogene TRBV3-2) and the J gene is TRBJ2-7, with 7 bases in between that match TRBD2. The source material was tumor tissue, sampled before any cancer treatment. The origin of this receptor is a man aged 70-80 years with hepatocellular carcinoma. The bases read TGTGCCAGCGGCGGGGGTCTAGAGCAGTACTTC. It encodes CASGGGLEQYF.